This T cell receptor (beta chain) is from a study of Graves' ophthalmopathy and Graves' hyperthyroidism (dated by TCRdb to the late 2010s). Background for the entire study: Peripheral blood was collected before any treatment was given, at the time of initial diagnosis. To tell Graves' ophthalmopathy apart from Graves' hyperthyroidism, and to predict which patients would progress to ophthalmopathy, the study relied on TCR beta repertoire signatures. In total, 135 blood samples were TCR-sequenced: approximately 42 ophthalmopathy, some 75 hyperthyroidism and about 17 hyperthyroidism-to-ophthalmopathy patients. A discovery set of 95 to 100 patients (approximately 42 ophthalmopathy, under 65 stable hyperthyroidism) was enrolled to explore V-J signatures distinguishing ophthalmopathy from hyperthyroidism. An independent validation cohort was composed of about 20 hyperthyroidism patients and over 15 patients who later progressed from hyperthyroidism to ophthalmopathy. In five or six hyperthyroidism patients, the T-cell repertoires found in thyroid tissue were compared with those found in blood. Once sampling was done, hyperthyroidism patients were given methimazole at a starting dose of 30 mg daily, while ophthalmopathy patients were given high-dose intravenous methylprednisolone. The 100 or so discovery patients were randomly split 7:3 into training and test sets. Summary of the overall study and its limitations: The 13-signature model separated ophthalmopathy from stable hyperthyroidism with approximately 88% sensitivity and approximately 81% specificity in cross-validation, and 80%/75% in the test set. In validation, the model predicted ophthalmopathy progression with 55% to 71% sensitivity and around 72% specificity; roughly eleven predicted patients were CT-confirmed with GO in a median of 6.5 months. Most of the expanded thyroid clonotypes with a frequency above 0.001 were also detected in blood, and it was suggested that the thyroid immune response may be reflected by blood repertoires. Sample size was not statistically predetermined, and group allocation was not concealed from the investigators.

On this clonotype: Its antigen has not been determined. Base qualities are not at hand, and no much larger clone is one base apart.

For repertoire sequencing, the TCR beta CDR3 regions were amplified from RNA transcripts. HTBI primers and the Qiagen OneStep RT-PCR kit were used in a first-round RT-PCR, which was followed by a second-round multiplex PCR, size selection and purification. The libraries underwent paired-end sequencing with 100 bp reads on an Illumina HiSeq2000. In the authors' own workflow: SOAPnuke was used to process the reads, throwing out any read that had adapters, had uncalled bases, had a mean Phred below 15, or lacked an exact constant-primer or identifier match. COPE v1.2.5 was used to merge the high-quality paired reads. Clonotypes were defined as unique nucleotide sequences and were aligned to IMGT TRB V, D and J references using MiTCR v1.1. The analysis was limited to V-J combinations with a frequency above 0.0001, which together covered approximately 99% of the repertoires. For each V-J combination, a TCR clonal expansion and chaos score was defined as the ratio of F50 clonal expansion to chaos observed in the TCRdist matrix. Welch's t-statistics and random forest were used to narrow the features down to more than 10 V-J combinations, which were then fed into a naive Bayes classifier. The similarity between thyroid and blood repertoires was quantified using the Morisita-Horn index. Starting from the raw public reads, TCRdb applied fastp trimming at Q25, assembled clones with MiXCR and retained in-frame beta chains. Records with the same CDR3 protein are collapsed into one entry carrying the most frequent genes and DNA. In this record, the V and J calls reflect TCRdb's handling and not the investigators' own analysis. The sample data list around 170,000 distinct CDR3 sequences, and approximately 38% of these were observed just once. The ten largest clones represent 5.8% of the sample.

Ophthalmopathy patients had moderately to severely active disease, Clinical Activity Score of at least 3, NOSPECS grade of at least 4, and disease duration under 3 months. Patients with other autoimmune diseases, uncontrolled infections, pregnancy or lactation were excluded from the study. Diagnosis relied on clinical symptoms, serum thyroxine, TRAb, thyroid ultrasound and orbital computed tomography. Ficoll-Paque density gradient centrifugation was used to isolate PBMCs from approximately 10 ml of fresh peripheral blood. Trizol reagent was used to extract the total RNA, and its quality was then checked on an Agilent 2100 Bioanalyzer. This clonotype was obtained from a woman aged 35 to 49 with Graves' ophthalmopathy. Donor details come from another sample of the same person, matched by shared clones. Sequenced input: peripheral blood.

For the CDR3, the sequence is CASVPGPARAQYF. The sequence in DNA is TGTGCCAGCGTTCCGGGCCCCGCCAGGGCCCAGTACTTC. This chain is built from TRBV28 and TRBJ2-5; tentative D gene TRBD1, with 5 bases matching. CDR1 and CDR2 are drawn from the germline V gene: MDHEN, SYDVKM. The CDR3 has 13 amino acids, counting the end cysteine and phenylalanine. Only the CDR3 DNA is retained, 39 bases long and in frame from the first base. Between the V and J ends, shortened by 8 bases and 9 bases respectively, the junction contains 19 bases.